This section outlines one T cell receptor (beta chain) sequence together with its context. Its antigen remains unidentified. This CDR3 region has 12 residues. Per the germline V gene, CDR1 is SGHTA and CDR2 is FQGNSA. TCRdb re-called the 5' RACE reads and shows each CDR3 protein once, DNA omitted. This listing includes a few hundred thousand distinct CDR3 sequences. The data were taken from a study of T cells expressing NK-cell markers. Looking at the study overall: With respect to HCMV, most of the eight sequenced donors were seropositive, and one was seronegative. Study-level findings and limits: In a few donors, dominant clonotypes made up about 25-60.1% of CD3+CD56-NKG2C+ cells. There remained a lack of clarity about HCMV specificity of expanded NKG2C+ T cell clones. Of the CD8+ T cells in roughly 6 donors, about 1.0-8% belonged to dominant NKG2C+ clonotypes.

The chain links TRBV7-2 to TRBJ2-1; TCRdb's D gene call, TRBD1, goes unchecked for lack of DNA. The sample taken for sequencing was blood T cells: a sorted CD56 or NKG2C T cell subset, CD4+ or CD8+ T cells, or bulk PBMC T cells (not recorded which). The receptor comes from a man between 18 and 69 years old in good health. The CDR3: CASSLAGGGQFF. The variable domain in full, with the rest retrieved from reference TRBV7-2 and TRBJ2-1, is GAGVSQSPSNKVTEKGKDVELRCDPISGHTALYWYRQSLGQGLEFLIYFQGNSAPDKSGLPSDRFSAERTGGSVSTLTIQRTQQEDSAVYLCASSLAGGGQFFGPGTRLTVL.